This TCR beta chain emerged from a study of T cells after yellow fever vaccination (dated by TCRdb to about 2019). Looking at the study overall: The SMART-Seq v4 Ultra Low Input RNA kit was used to prepare libraries from fractions with low cell numbers. To follow T-cell clones before and after both primary and booster YFV17D yellow fever vaccination, bulk TCR alpha and beta repertoires underwent longitudinal sequencing. Two healthy male donors, one aged 18 to 29 and one aged 30 to 40 years, made up the cohort. Bulk PBMC replicates and cell subsets were isolated from blood drawn at multiple timepoints before and after both primary and secondary immunization.

General conclusions and limits of the study: Because the study included only two donors, the extent to which the findings can be generalized is limited. The secondary T-cell response was found to be weaker but faster than the primary response, with a peak reached on day 5 rather than on day 15. A small fraction of clonotypes appeared in both the CD4 and CD8 compartments, likely as a result of convergent recombination. After the booster, most of the clones that had expanded following primary vaccination were detected again (roughly 96% of CD4 and 85% to 90% of CD8), which suggests that memory was broadly maintained. Computational filtering was needed because FACS-sorted repertoires could contain abundant contaminating clonotypes from the bulk population.

CDR1 and CDR2 are read off the germline V gene as SGHRS and YFSETQ. The CDR3 measures 13 amino acids from cysteine to phenylalanine. The DNA shown is the 39-base CDR3, in frame from base 1. Trimming takes 4 bases from V and 8 bases from J, and the germline ends sit 10 bases apart. TCR cDNA was synthesized by 5'RACE template switching, which introduced a universal primer site and unique molecular identifiers. cDNA synthesis was primed from both the TCR alpha and TCR beta constant segments. Two PCR steps were used to amplify libraries, with sample barcodes and sequencing adapters being added in the second step. Sequencing of libraries was performed on Illumina HiSeq 2500 (2x100 bp) or NovaSeq (2x150 bp). Regarding the original processing steps: MIGEC handled demultiplexing of reads and collapsing into UMI consensus sequences, while MiXCR performed V(D)J alignment. Vaccine-responding clonotypes were identified with edgeR using replicate PBMC samples, with FDR below 0.01 and a log2 fold change above 5 up to day 15 being required. Bulk clonotypes were assigned CD4 or CD8 identity according to which sequenced CD4 or CD8 repertoire held them at higher abundance. In TCRdb, the public reads were trimmed at Q25 with fastp and aligned with MiXCR, with productive beta chains retained. Under each unique CDR3 protein, matching rows form one entry showing the most common genes and DNA. TCRdb's processing, not the authors', yielded these V and J calls. The sample records hundreds of thousands of distinct CDR3 sequences, about 12% of which are singletons. 15% of the sample goes to the ten largest clones.

What this sample's treatment or condition label stands for: live attenuated yellow fever vaccine strain. At each blood-draw timepoint, two biological replicates of bulk PBMCs were obtained. A standard Ficoll-Paque protocol was used to isolate PBMCs from peripheral blood. TriZol was used to extract RNA from bulk PBMCs, from CD4 and CD8 fractions, and from dextramer-positive and dextramer-negative fractions. As to this clonotype: The antigen it recognizes is unknown. No per-base quality is available; no much larger clone lies one base away.

This receptor was identified in a young man who received the YFV17D yellow fever vaccine. The chain uses TRBV5-1 and TRBJ1-6; no D segment can be confidently identified. The sequenced sample was PBMCs, obtained on the day of the yellow fever booster vaccination. The DNA reads as follows: TGCGCCAGCAGCGACTATGAGGATTCACCCCTCCACTTT. This gives the protein CASSDYEDSPLHF.